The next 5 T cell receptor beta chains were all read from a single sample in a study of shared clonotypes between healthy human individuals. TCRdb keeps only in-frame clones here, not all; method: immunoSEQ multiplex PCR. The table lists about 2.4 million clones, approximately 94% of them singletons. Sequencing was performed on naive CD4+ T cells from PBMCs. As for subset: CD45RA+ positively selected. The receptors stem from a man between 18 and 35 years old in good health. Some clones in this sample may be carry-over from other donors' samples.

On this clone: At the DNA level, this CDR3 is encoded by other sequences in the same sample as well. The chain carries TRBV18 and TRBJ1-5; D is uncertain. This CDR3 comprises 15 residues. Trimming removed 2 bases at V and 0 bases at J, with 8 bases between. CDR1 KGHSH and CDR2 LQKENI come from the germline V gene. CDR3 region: CASSPSGDSNQPQHF. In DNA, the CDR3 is TGTGCCAGCTCACCAAGTGGGGATAGCAATCAGCCCCAGCATTTT. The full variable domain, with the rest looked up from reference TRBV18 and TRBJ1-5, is NAGVMQNPRHLVRRRGQEARLRCSPMKGHSHVYWYRQLPEEGLKFMVYLQKENIIDESGMPKERFSAEFPKEGPSILRIQQVVRGDSAAYFCASSPSGDSNQPQHFGDGTRLSIL.

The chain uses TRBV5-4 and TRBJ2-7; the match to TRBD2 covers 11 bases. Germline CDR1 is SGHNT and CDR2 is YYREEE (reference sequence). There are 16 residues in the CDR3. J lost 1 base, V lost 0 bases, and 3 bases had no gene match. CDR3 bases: TGTGCCAGCAGCTTGGGTAGACTAGCGGGATCCTACGAGCAGTACTTC. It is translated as CASSLGRLAGSYEQYF. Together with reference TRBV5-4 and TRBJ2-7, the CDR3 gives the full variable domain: ETGVTQSPTHLIKTRGQQVTLRCSSQSGHNTVSWYQQALGQGPQFIFQYYREEENGRGNFPPRFSGLQFPNYSSELNVNALELDDSALYLCASSLGRLAGSYEQYFGPGTRLTVT.

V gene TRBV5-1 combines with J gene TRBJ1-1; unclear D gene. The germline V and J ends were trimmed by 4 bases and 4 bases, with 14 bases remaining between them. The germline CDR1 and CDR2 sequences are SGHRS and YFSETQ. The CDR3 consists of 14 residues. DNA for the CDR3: TGCGCCAGCAGCCCGGGGTGGGAGGGCACTGAAGCTTTCTTT. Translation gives CASSPGWEGTEAFF.

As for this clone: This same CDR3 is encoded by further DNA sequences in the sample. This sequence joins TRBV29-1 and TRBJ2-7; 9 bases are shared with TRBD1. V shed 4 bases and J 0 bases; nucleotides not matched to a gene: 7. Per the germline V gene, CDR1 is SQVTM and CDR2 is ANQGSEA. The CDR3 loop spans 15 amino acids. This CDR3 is CSVVPGTGFSYEQYF. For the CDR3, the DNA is TGCAGCGTTGTTCCGGGGACAGGGTTCTCCTACGAGCAGTACTTC.

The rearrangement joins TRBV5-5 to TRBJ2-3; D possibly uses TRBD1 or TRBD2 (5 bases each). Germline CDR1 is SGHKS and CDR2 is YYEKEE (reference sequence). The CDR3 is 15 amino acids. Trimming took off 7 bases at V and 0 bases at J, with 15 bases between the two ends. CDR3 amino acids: CASQLGTHSTDTQYF. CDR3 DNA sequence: TGTGCCAGCCAACTCGGGACCCATAGCACAGATACGCAGTATTTT.